This entry is about one T cell receptor beta chain. A read error may account for a junction end that differs from germline. This specimen belongs to a study of tumor-infiltrating lymphocytes in primary liver carcinoma. Overall study: Tissue type made little difference to sample yields of roughly 3.65 to 7.13 million productive TCRbeta reads.

Researchers generated TCR beta cDNA from about 460 ng of total RNA, relying on a constant-region primer. Three nested multiplex PCR rounds, a slightly modified ARM-PCR, produced the libraries for TCR beta. The opening two PCR rounds, roughly 11 cycles each, paired TRBV1-TRBV30 forward primers with a C-beta reverse primer. MiXCR, run by TCRdb on the multiplex PCR reads, gives a single entry per CDR3 protein. In the table there are about 320,000 distinct CDR3 sequences, 50% to 60% of which are singletons. RNA isolated from unsorted whole blood supplied the blood RNA, with germline DNA also extracted. This CDR3 comprises 13 residues.

The rearrangement joins TRBV12-3 or TRBV12-4 to TRBJ2-1; D is possibly TRBD2 (6 bases). The source of this sequence is a woman aged 30 to 39 with primary liver carcinoma and hepatitis B virus infection. Sequencing was performed on peripheral blood. The CDR3 sequence: CTRRVGFYNEQFF. The CDR3 DNA reads as TGTACCAGGAGGGTGGGCTTCTACAATGAGCAGTTCTTC.